This T cell receptor (beta chain) was sequenced during a study of molecular identifiers for immune sequencing clone quantification. Study-level results: Reports indicate spiked Jurkat TCR RNA from one cell could be found among some 980,000 naive cells.

TCRdb re-called the PCR reads with MiXCR, one entry per CDR3 protein. The sample has 400,000 to 600,000 distinct CDR3 sequences; less than 30% are singletons. This clonotype was recorded at least ten times. Its antigen is unknown. Sequencing used naive CD8+ T cells from blood, with Jurkat cell RNA spiked in. The subset is: FACS-sorted CD8+CD4-CCR7+CD45RA+ naive T cells. The sequence was collected from a human donor in good health. Some libraries in this study had Jurkat cell RNA spiked in.

CDR3 in amino acids: CASGPQAGEEKLFF. The CDR3 DNA is TGTGCTAGTGGCCCACAGGCGGGGGAAGAAAAACTGTTTTTT. The V gene is TRBV12-5, the J gene TRBJ1-4, with D tentatively TRBD1 (5 bases). Germline values: CDR1 LGHNT, CDR2 FRNRAP. The CDR3 covers 14 residues. V was pared by 6 bases and J by 8 bases, with 16 bases between.